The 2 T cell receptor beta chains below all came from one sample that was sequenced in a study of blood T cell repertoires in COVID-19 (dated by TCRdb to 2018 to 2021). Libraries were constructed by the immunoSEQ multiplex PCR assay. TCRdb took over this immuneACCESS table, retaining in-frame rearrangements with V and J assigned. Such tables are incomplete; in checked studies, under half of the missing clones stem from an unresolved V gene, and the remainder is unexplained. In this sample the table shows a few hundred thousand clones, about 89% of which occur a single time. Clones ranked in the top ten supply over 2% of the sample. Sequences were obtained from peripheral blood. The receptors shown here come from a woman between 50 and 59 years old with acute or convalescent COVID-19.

The CDR3 region is CASNEGGVIQPQHF. CDR3 DNA: TGTGCCAGCAACGAAGGGGGCGTGATTCAGCCCCAGCATTTT. This rearrangement joins TRBV27 to TRBJ1-5; TRBD1 aligns across 7 bases. Trimming removed 7 bases from V and 6 bases from J; junction bases left unmatched: 9. In germline, CDR1 is MNHEY, CDR2 SMNVEV (reference sequence). This CDR3 has 14 residues.

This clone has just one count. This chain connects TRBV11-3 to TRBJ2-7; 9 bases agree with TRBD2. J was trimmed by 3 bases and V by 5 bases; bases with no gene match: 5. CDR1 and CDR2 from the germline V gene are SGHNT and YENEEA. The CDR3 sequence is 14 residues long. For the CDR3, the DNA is TGTGCCAGCAGCCCGGGGACTAGCATCTACGAGCAGTACTTC. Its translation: CASSPGTSIYEQYF.